These 11 T cell receptor beta chains originate from one sample sequenced in a study of a mutant IDH1 vaccine in newly diagnosed glioma. Time point here: week 11, during vaccination. Doses comprised 300 ug of mutant IDH1 20-mer peptide each, plus topical imiquimod. Their cognate antigens are unknown. Produced via immunoSEQ multiplex PCR; TCRdb's table is partial and in-frame only. This sample has 110,000 or so clones, with 85% to 90% found just once. The source material was PBMCs, sampled from a glioma patient whose treatment included an IDH1 peptide vaccine. The receptors originated from a woman aged 45 to 65 with glioma.

V gene TRBV7-3 combines with J gene TRBJ2-3, with 12 nucleotides matching TRBD2. This CDR3 contains 16 residues. V lost 4 bases, J lost 5 bases, and 7 bases stayed unmatched. In germline, CDR1 is SGHTA, CDR2 FQGTGA. The CDR3 loop reads CASSSGLAGRVDTQYF. As DNA, the CDR3 is TGTGCCAGCAGCTCCGGACTAGCGGGAAGAGTAGATACGCAGTATTTT.

The chain uses TRBV2 and TRBJ2-1, with TRBD2 matching over 7 bases. V trimming: 2 bases; J trimming: 4 bases; junction bases outside the gene matches: 17. The germline CDR1 and CDR2 sequences are SNHLY and FYNNEI. The CDR3 sequence is 19 residues long. CDR3: CASSEKIRLAVLIYNEQFF. As DNA, the CDR3 is TGTGCCAGCAGTGAAAAGATTCGGCTAGCGGTCCTAATATACAATGAGCAGTTCTTC.

This chain links TRBV27 with TRBJ2-7; D remains ambiguous. V lost 3 bases and J lost 10, with 16 bases in between. Germline V gene data show CDR1 as MNHEY and CDR2 as SMNVEV (reference sequence). This CDR3 region has 13 residues. The CDR3 here is CASSLSGLPKQYF. The CDR3 bases are TGTGCCAGCAGTTTGAGTGGGCTCCCCAAACAGTACTTC.

Here the CDR3 DNA reads TGTGCCAGCAGTCTCCGGCGAGAAGAGCAGTATTTT. This encodes CASSLRREEQYF. V gene TRBV7-6 combines with J gene TRBJ2-3; D is ambiguous. From germline, CDR1 is SGHVS and CDR2 FNYEAQ. There are 12 residues in the CDR3. Trimming pared 6 bases from V and 11 bases from J, leaving 15 bases between.

V is TRBV28 and J is TRBJ1-3; 7 positions agree with TRBD1. This CDR3 is built from 15 residues. Germline CDR1 is MDHEN and CDR2 is SYDVKM. V lost 5 bases, J lost 2 bases, and 6 bases stayed unmatched. In DNA, the CDR3 is TGTGCCAGCAGTACAATACAGGGGACTGGAAACACCATATATTTT. Its protein is CASSTIQGTGNTIYF.

The chain links TRBV28 to TRBJ1-6, with 8 bases matching TRBD1. The CDR3 extends over 14 amino acids. Germline CDR1 reads MDHEN; CDR2 reads SYDVKM. Trimming cost V 6 bases and J 6 bases; bases outside gene matches: 4. The CDR3 region has the DNA TGTGCCAGCAGAGGGACAGGCTCTAATTCACCCCTCCACTTT. The encoded protein is CASRGTGSNSPLHF.

The CDR3 sequence: CASSLSPGTSVTAYEQYF. The CDR3 DNA follows: TGTGCCAGCAGTTTATCTCCCGGGACTAGCGTCACGGCATACGAGCAGTACTTC. The chain recombines TRBV28 with TRBJ2-7, with 10 bases aligning to TRBD2. Germline CDR1 reads MDHEN; CDR2 reads SYDVKM. V shed 1 base and J 4 bases; nucleotides not matched to a gene: 13. The CDR3 length is 18 residues.

This chain uses TRBV10-3 with TRBJ2-5; TRBD1 agrees at 10 bases. The length of the CDR3 is 16 residues. V gave up 4 bases and J gave up 5 bases; unmatched junction bases: 10. CDR1 and CDR2 (germline): ENHRY, SYGVKD. CDR3 in DNA: TGTGCCATCAGTGGGACCGAGACAGGGGGCGGCGAGACCCAGTACTTC. Residues: CAISGTETGGGETQYF.

The chain couples TRBV2 to TRBJ1-1; D is perhaps TRBD1 (5 bases). V was clipped by 5 bases and J by 3 bases, with 10 bases between them. CDR3 size: 13 residues. Germline V CDR1 and CDR2: SNHLY, FYNNEI. CDR3 bases: TGTGCCAGCAGTTCAGGGAGGGACACTGAAGCTTTCTTT. This gives the protein CASSSGRDTEAFF.

V and J are TRBV11-2 and TRBJ1-6, with 8 nucleotides matching TRBD1. Trimming cost V 5 bases and J 8 bases; bases outside gene matches: 8. Germline V CDR1 and CDR2: SGHAT, FQNNGV. The CDR3 is made up of 15 amino acids. The CDR3 protein is CASSPPTGGDSPLHF. The CDR3 DNA is TGTGCCAGCAGCCCGCCCACAGGGGGAGATTCACCCCTCCACTTT.

CDR3 DNA sequence: TGCGCCAGCAGGGCTAGCGGGAGTCTTGAGCAGTTCTTC. Translation: CASRASGSLEQFF. The V call is TRBV10-1, the J call TRBJ2-1; TRBD2 agrees at 10 bases. CDR1 WNHNN and CDR2 SYGVQD come from the germline V gene (reference sequence). Trimming cost V 6 bases and J 9 bases; bases outside gene matches: 5. This CDR3 region has 13 residues.